These T cell receptor beta chains were read from a single sample in a study of naive and memory T cell subsets. TCRdb used MiXCR to reprocess the UMI-ligation and nested PCR reads, holding one entry per CDR3 protein. The sample lists under 40,000 distinct CDR3 sequences, 13% occurring once. Sequencing input: effector memory CD4+ T cells from blood. These receptors were collected from a human donor in good health. CDR3s leave out the opening cysteine and the closing phenylalanine or tryptophan.

j_call | v_call | cdr3_aa
TRBJ1-6 | TRBV12-3/TRBV12-4 | ASSSLGAGSPLH
TRBJ2-1 | TRBV20-1 | SAAGTGYNEQF
TRBJ2-5 | TRBV18 | ASSPLTGETQY
TRBJ2-1 | TRBV14 | ASSQDREQF
TRBJ1-6 | TRBV30 | AWSAGTDNNSPLH
TRBJ2-3 | TRBV28 | ASSLRGTDTQY
TRBJ2-3 | TRBV5-1 | ASSLSRADTQY
TRBJ2-5 | TRBV7-8 | ASSCRVSQTQY
TRBJ2-1 | TRBV12-3/TRBV12-4 | ASSLSGGRHNEQF
TRBJ2-2 | TRBV5-4 | ASSRIAGTSGSRRAGELF
TRBJ2-7 | TRBV3-1 | ASSQGTVAYEQY
TRBJ2-7 | TRBV5-1 | ASRTGESYEQY
TRBJ2-3 | TRBV20-1 | SASPLLAGGPDTQY
TRBJ1-6 | TRBV7-9 | ASSLSSVGTPSSYNSPLH
TRBJ2-1 | TRBV9 | ASSSPGGTSSYEQF
TRBJ1-1 | TRBV2 | ASHRVTGMNTEAF
TRBJ1-2 | TRBV20-1 | SARTAYGYT
TRBJ2-5 | TRBV2 | ASSQQAASQETQY
TRBJ2-2 | TRBV6-2/TRBV6-3 | ASSFVLTSGVNTGELF
TRBJ2-3 | TRBV4-2 | ASSQDRLDTQY
TRBJ1-1 | TRBV10-1 | ASRGNTEAF
TRBJ1-5 | TRBV20-1 | SARDRAGNQPQH
TRBJ1-2 | TRBV29-1 | SVKLGFYGYT
TRBJ2-1 | TRBV20-1 | SAGAPDLSNVEQF
TRBJ2-7 | TRBV3-1 | ASSQRGLEDKQY
TRBJ2-5 | TRBV10-2 | ASSEPGTDQETQY
TRBJ1-4 | TRBV2 | ASREERQGTNEKLF
TRBJ2-2 | TRBV27 | ASSFVGGLAGFGELF
TRBJ2-6 | TRBV7-8 | ASSEQGTGANVLT
TRBJ1-4 | TRBV18 | ASSQGYNEKLF
TRBJ2-5 | TRBV7-9 | ASSLQGLQETQY
TRBJ2-3 | TRBV24-1 | ATSKASGRAGWTDTQY
TRBJ2-6 | TRBV7-6 | ASSRQGISGANVLT
TRBJ2-1 | TRBV5-1 | ASSPGVTYNEQF
TRBJ2-5 | TRBV6-4 | ASSRDFGGGETQY
TRBJ2-3 | TRBV27 | ASSITSEVLDTQY
TRBJ2-1 | TRBV5-1 | ASSPRVRESGEQF
TRBJ2-3 | TRBV30 | AWSNSGRATDTQY
TRBJ2-7 | TRBV11-2 | ASSFGTSGGYEQY
TRBJ2-1 | TRBV6-2/TRBV6-3 | ASSSDGRSYNEQF
TRBJ2-1 | TRBV5-4 | ASSLAAGGSDEQF
TRBJ2-3 | TRBV2 | ASSPTSGRSGSTDTQY
TRBJ1-5 | TRBV19 | ASSIGRGQGVSFGNQPQH
TRBJ2-1 | TRBV7-8 | ASSFQGARYNEQF
TRBJ2-2 | TRBV4-3 | ASSQADRRAFGELF
TRBJ2-1 | TRBV20-1 | SAPGRGMDEQF
TRBJ2-1 | TRBV7-2 | ASRSGLAGGEQF
TRBJ2-5 | TRBV4-1 | ASSQELRGAGETQY
TRBJ2-1 | TRBV2 | ASSDGAPTYNEQF